A single sample is the source of the 30 T cell receptor beta chains below, sequenced in a study of cytomegalovirus exposure and HLA in healthy donors. In the PCR, 60 Vbeta and 13 Jbeta primers were used. TCRdb's table, derived via immunoSEQ multiplex PCR, lists solely in-frame clones and lacks some. The sample shows 100,000 to 150,000 clones, roughly 9.6% of them seen only once. The sequenced sample was PBMCs. These TCRs come from a woman between 40 and 55 years old in good health and CMV-seropositive.

The chain links TRBV7-3 to TRBJ2-6; TRBD1 matches 9 bases. This CDR3 has 16 amino acids. Losses at the gene ends were 5 bases for V and 4 bases for J; bases not matched to a gene: 6. Germline CDR1 reads SGHTA; CDR2 reads FQGTGA. CDR3 bases: TGTGCCAGCAGCCCGGGACAGGGTTCCGGGGCCAACGTCCTGACTTTC. Translation gives CASSPGQGSGANVLTF.

V is TRBV21-1 and J is TRBJ1-2; TRBD1 is the table's D call, not checked against the DNA. TRBV21-1 is a pseudogene. The CDR3 sequence is 16 residues long. CDR3 region: CASSNGQAEANYGYTF. For the CDR3, the DNA is TGTGCCAGCAGCAACGGACAGGCAGAGGCTAACTATGGCTACACCTTC.

The table lists this clone with a few counts. This rearrangement joins TRBV5-1 to TRBJ2-2, with 10 bases matching TRBD1. Germline V gene data show CDR1 as SGHRS and CDR2 as YFSETQ. This CDR3 region has 15 residues. With V trimmed by 3 bases and J by 6 bases, 5 bases remained unmatched. The CDR3 DNA reads TGCGCCAGCAGCTCTTTGACAGGGGGCTCCGGGGAGCTGTTTTTT. This codes for CASSSLTGGSGELFF. Supplemented by reference TRBV5-1 and TRBJ2-2, the full variable domain reads KAGVTQTPRYLIKTRGQQVTLSCSPISGHRSVSWYQQTPGQGLQFLFEYFSETQRNKGNFPGRFSGRQFSNSRSEMNVSTLELGDSALYLCASSSLTGGSGELFFGEGSRLTVL.

This chain uses TRBV2 with TRBJ1-2, with TRBD1 matching 7 bases. The ends lost 7 bases at V and 1 base at J; junction bases unmatched: 6. Germline lookup yields CDR1 SNHLY and CDR2 FYNNEI. The CDR3 runs to 14 residues. The DNA for the CDR3 is TGTGCCAGCAAAGGGACAGTAATTAACTATGGCTACACCTTC. It encodes CASKGTVINYGYTF. Filled out from reference TRBV2 and TRBJ1-2, the complete variable domain reads EPEVTQTPSHQVTQMGQEVILRCVPISNHLYFYWYRQILGQKVEFLVSFYNNEISEKSEIFDDQFSVERPDGSNFTLKIRSTKLEDSAMYFCASKGTVINYGYTFGSGTRLTVV.

This clone has just a few counts. The chain carries TRBV4-3 and TRBJ2-4; TRBD2 aligns across 7 bases. From germline, CDR1 is LGHNA and CDR2 YSLEER. Losses at the gene ends were 1 base for V and 3 bases for J; bases not matched to a gene: 0. The CDR3 consists of 14 residues. The CDR3 loop reads CASSQAGGKNIQYF. Written as DNA, the CDR3 is TGCGCCAGCAGCCAAGCGGGGGGCAAAAACATTCAGTACTTC.

The rearrangement uses TRBV5-4 and TRBJ1-1, with D perhaps TRBD1 (5 bases). This CDR3 is 14 amino acids long. V lost 4 bases and J 0 bases, leaving 10 bases between the germline ends. The germline V gene encodes CDR1 SGHNT and CDR2 YYREEE (reference sequence). The CDR3 loop reads CASSPRGMNTEAFF. CDR3 in DNA: TGTGCCAGCAGCCCAAGGGGCATGAACACTGAAGCTTTCTTT.

This clone showed up just a few times. This rearrangement joins TRBV2 to TRBJ2-7; 11 bases are a match to TRBD1. V gave up 9 bases and J gave up 3 bases; unmatched junction bases: 4. Germline V gene sequence: CDR1 SNHLY, CDR2 FYNNEI. The CDR3 runs to 13 residues. In DNA form, the CDR3 reads TGTGCCAGGAGGGGGACAGGGGGCTACGAGCAGTACTTC. This encodes CARRGTGGYEQYF.

DNA for the CDR3: TGCGCCAGCAGCACAACCTACAATGAGCAGTTCTTC. It specifies CASSTTYNEQFF. The chain carries TRBV5-1 and TRBJ2-1; D gene unclear. CDR1 is SGHRS and CDR2 is YFSETQ in the germline V gene. The CDR3 covers 12 residues. Trimming left V 4 bases short and J 2 bases short, with 4 bases between.

This clone was seen a handful of times. The rearrangement joins TRBV5-4 to TRBJ2-5; 8 nucleotides line up with TRBD2. Germline CDR1 is SGHNT and CDR2 is YYREEE (reference sequence). The J segment lost 4 bases and the V segment lost 4 bases, leaving 12 bases of the junction unmatched. CDR3 length: 16 amino acids. Here the CDR3 reads CASSLRAGGALETQYF. Written as DNA, the CDR3 is TGTGCCAGCAGCCTTAGGGCCGGGGGGGCCCTAGAGACCCAGTACTTC.

The genes are TRBV9 and TRBJ2-3, with 11 bases aligning to TRBD1. This CDR3 spans 15 amino acids. Germline assignment: CDR1 SGDLS and CDR2 YYNGEE. J lost 4 bases, V lost 0 bases, and 1 base had no gene match. CDR3 bases: TGTGCCAGCAGCGTAGGGGGACAGGGGGCAGATACGCAGTATTTT. Translation gives CASSVGGQGADTQYF.

This clone appeared a few times. This rearrangement joins TRBV5-4 to TRBJ1-1; 8 bases match TRBD1. The CDR3 has 14 amino acids. Germline CDR1 is SGHNT and CDR2 is YYREEE (reference sequence). J gave up 3 bases and V 4 bases, and 5 bases lay outside the gene matches. CDR3 coding DNA: TGTGCCAGCAGCCCCTCGGACAGGGACACTGAAGCTTTCTTT. Translating it yields CASSPSDRDTEAFF.

V is TRBV7-8 and J is TRBJ1-4; D is possibly TRBD1 (5 bases). Trimming shortened V by 4 bases and J by 8 bases, and 17 bases separated the two germline ends. The germline V gene encodes CDR1 SGHVS and CDR2 FQNEAQ. This CDR3 has 15 amino acids. CDR3 residues: CASSSRMGLGEKLFF. The CDR3 nucleotides read TGTGCCAGCAGCTCACGCATGGGGCTGGGAGAAAAACTGTTTTTT. Variable domain in full (rest from reference TRBV7-8 and TRBJ1-4): GAGVSQSPRYKVAKRGQDVALRCDPISGHVSLFWYQQALGQGPEFLTYFQNEAQLDKSGLPSDRFFAERPEGSVSTLKIQRTQQEDSAVYLCASSSRMGLGEKLFFGSGTQLSVL.

This clone turned up a few times. The V and J genes are TRBV10-3 and TRBJ1-1, with 9 bases that match TRBD1. V was clipped by 5 bases and J by 6 bases; unmatched bases: 4. The CDR3 is 13 residues long. The V gene's germline CDR1 is ENHRY and CDR2 SYGVKD. CDR3 protein: CAISWDRESEAFF. The DNA for the CDR3 is TGTGCCATCAGTTGGGACAGGGAGTCTGAAGCTTTCTTT.

This chain connects TRBV18 to TRBJ2-7; D may be TRBD2 (6 bases). Germline assignment: CDR1 KGHSH and CDR2 LQKENI. The germline V and J ends were trimmed by 3 bases and 6 bases, with 12 bases remaining between them. CDR3 length: 13 residues. This chain's CDR3 is CASSPEGLSEQYF. The CDR3, as DNA: TGTGCCAGCTCACCGGAGGGTCTAAGCGAGCAGTACTTC.

In this sample, this clone turned up a few times. This chain joins TRBV10-1 and TRBJ1-1, with 7 bases identical to TRBD1. The CDR3 spans 19 residues. The V gene end was trimmed by 2 bases and the J gene end by 4 bases; junction bases not matched to a gene: 19. Germline V gene sequence: CDR1 WNHNN, CDR2 SYGVQD (reference sequence). CDR3 region: CASSEPGPDRDSLSTEAFF. The CDR3 nucleotides are TGCGCCAGCAGTGAGCCGGGCCCCGACCGGGACAGTCTATCCACTGAAGCTTTCTTT.

This sequence joins TRBV6-5 and TRBJ1-1, with D possibly being TRBD1 (6 bases). The CDR3 has 13 residues. The V end lost 5 bases, the J end lost 10 bases, and 17 bases lay between the germline ends. The germline gives CDR1 MNHEY, CDR2 SVGAGI. CDR3 region: CASSTRDTRGAFF. DNA for the CDR3: TGTGCCAGCAGTACCCGGGACACGAGAGGAGCTTTCTTT.

This clone appeared a few times. This chain connects TRBV6-1 to TRBJ1-2, with D tentatively TRBD1 (6 bases). Trimming removed 2 bases from V and 7 bases from J, with 14 bases in between. The CDR3 length is 14 residues. In germline, CDR1 is MNHNS, CDR2 SASEGT. The CDR3 region is CASSENNRDGGYTF. CDR3 sequence (DNA): TGTGCCAGCAGTGAAAATAACAGGGACGGTGGCTACACCTTC.

There are a few counts of this clone. The gene calls are TRBV7-8 and TRBJ2-3, with a tentative D call TRBD2 (6 bases). The CDR3 has 13 residues. The germline V gene encodes CDR1 SGHVS and CDR2 FQNEAQ. With 5 bases removed from V and 4 bases from J, the gap between germline ends came to 10 bases. CDR3 bases: TGTGCCAGCAGCGTGGGACTCGCAGATACGCAGTATTTT. It encodes CASSVGLADTQYF.

This clone was observed a few times. J is TRBJ2-5 and V is TRBV2; no clear D. The CDR3 spans 15 residues. V lost 4 bases, J lost 2 bases, and 14 bases lay in between. Germline CDR1 reads SNHLY; CDR2 reads FYNNEI. Written as DNA, the CDR3 is TGTGCCAGCAGTGGGGTCGCGTCGGAGCAAGAGACCCAGTACTTC. Its protein is CASSGVASEQETQYF.

In its sample, this clone was seen a few times. V usage is TRBV27 and J usage is TRBJ2-2; possibly TRBD2 for D (5 bases). V dropped 5 bases and J dropped 6 bases, with 22 bases sitting between them. In germline, CDR1 is MNHEY, CDR2 SMNVEV (reference sequence). The CDR3 sequence is 17 residues long. As DNA, the CDR3 is TGTGCCAGCAGTCCTAATTGGGAGAGCGCCGGATCCGGGGAGCTGTTTTTT. Encoded protein: CASSPNWESAGSGELFF.

A few counts support this clone. This chain uses TRBV7-7 with TRBJ2-7; 7 positions agree with TRBD1. The CDR3 is 14 amino acids. Looked up from germline, CDR1 is SSHAT and CDR2 is FNYEAQ (reference sequence). V dropped 5 bases and J dropped 5; count of bases not matched to a gene: 9. The CDR3 reads CASSPSQGSHEQYF. The CDR3 DNA reads TGTGCCAGCAGCCCCTCACAGGGGTCCCACGAGCAGTACTTC.

This chain joins TRBV27 and TRBJ2-3; 9 bases are shared with TRBD2. V lost 1 base and J lost 6; bases outside the gene matches: 8. Germline CDR1 and CDR2: MNHEY and SMNVEV (reference sequence). The CDR3 is 16 amino acids. The DNA of the CDR3 is TGTGCCAGCAGTTTATTTGCGGGGGGGTTCAGGGATACGCAGTATTTT. Residues: CASSLFAGGFRDTQYF.

The genes are TRBV10-2 and TRBJ2-1, with D possibly matching TRBD1 (5 bases). This CDR3 is built from 12 residues. CDR1 and CDR2 (germline): WSHSY, SAAADI. V dropped 5 bases and J dropped 5 bases, with 7 bases sitting between them. In DNA form, the CDR3 reads TGCGCCAGCAGTTTACAGGACAATGAGCAGTTCTTC. As protein: CASSLQDNEQFF.

The gene calls are TRBV6-5 and TRBJ1-5, with 7 bases fitting TRBD1. V lost 5 bases to trimming and J lost 6 bases; unmatched junction nucleotides: 10. Germline V lookup: CDR1 MNHEY, CDR2 SVGAGI. This CDR3 contains 15 residues. Written as DNA, the CDR3 is TGTGCCAGCAGTACGCGACAGGGTCGGGGTCAGCCCCAGCATTTT. Protein: CASSTRQGRGQPQHF.

This CDR3 reads CASSSERGRRGYTF. For the CDR3, the DNA is TGTGCCAGCAGCTCAGAGCGGGGGCGTCGGGGCTACACCTTC. The rearrangement uses TRBV11-3 and TRBJ1-2, with D possibly matching TRBD1 (6 bases). There are 14 residues in the CDR3. Trimming shortened V by 4 bases and J by 8 bases, and 17 bases separated the two germline ends. Per the germline V gene, CDR1 is SGHNT and CDR2 is YENEEA. Using reference TRBV11-3 and TRBJ1-2 for the parts outside the CDR3, the full variable domain is EAGVVQSPRYKIIEKKQPVAFWCNPISGHNTLYWYLQNLGQGPELLIRYENEEAVDDSQLPKDRFSAERLKGVDSTLKIQPAELGDSAVYLCASSSERGRRGYTFGSGTRLTVV.

This chain links TRBV9 with TRBJ1-1; 7 nucleotides line up with TRBD1. Trimming cost V 5 bases and J 5 bases; bases outside gene matches: 9. Germline-derived CDR1 and CDR2 are SGDLS and YYNGEE. This CDR3 comprises 14 residues. CDR3 protein: CASREGGSGTEAFF. DNA of the CDR3: TGTGCCAGCAGGGAAGGGGGCTCGGGGACTGAAGCTTTCTTT.

The CDR3 here is CASSSPQGALDRGYTF. The CDR3 DNA is TGTGCCAGTAGTTCTCCCCAGGGGGCGCTTGATAGGGGCTACACCTTC. This rearrangement joins TRBV19 to TRBJ1-2, with TRBD1 matching over 8 bases. The V gene's germline CDR1 is LNHDA and CDR2 SQIVND (reference sequence). This CDR3 contains 16 residues. Trimming took 5 bases from V and 8 from J; bases not matched to a gene: 16.

This clone was seen a handful of times. The chain carries TRBV6-1 and TRBJ1-1; 8 nucleotides align to TRBD1. Losses at the gene ends were 7 bases for V and 1 base for J; bases not matched to a gene: 5. CDR3 length: 14 residues. From germline, CDR1 is MNHNS and CDR2 SASEGT. The CDR3 is CASNRDRPNTEAFF. CDR3 DNA sequence: TGTGCCAGCAATAGGGACAGGCCGAACACTGAAGCTTTCTTT.

This clone came up a few times. The rearrangement uses TRBV5-6 and TRBJ2-3; no clear D. The CDR3 has 18 residues. V was cut by 4 bases and J by 0 bases, with 21 bases left in between. CDR1 is SGHDT, CDR2 YYEEEE, per germline. The CDR3 loop reads CASSAVDGVLSSTDTQYF. CDR3 DNA sequence: TGTGCCAGCAGCGCCGTAGACGGAGTCCTCTCTAGCACAGATACGCAGTATTTT. Supplemented by reference TRBV5-6 and TRBJ2-3, the full variable domain reads DAGVTQSPTHLIKTRGQQVTLRCSPKSGHDTVSWYQQALGQGPQFIFQYYEEEERQRGNFPDRFSGHQFPNYSSELNVNALLLGDSALYLCASSAVDGVLSSTDTQYFGPGTRLTVL.

The chain has TRBV5-1 and TRBJ1-4; D not resolved. Germline values: CDR1 SGHRS, CDR2 YFSETQ. CDR3 size: 13 residues. V dropped 0 bases and J dropped 8 bases, with 8 bases sitting between them. CDR3 residues: CASSLGEGEKLFF. The DNA of the CDR3 is TGCGCCAGCAGCTTGGGTGAGGGAGAAAAACTGTTTTTT.